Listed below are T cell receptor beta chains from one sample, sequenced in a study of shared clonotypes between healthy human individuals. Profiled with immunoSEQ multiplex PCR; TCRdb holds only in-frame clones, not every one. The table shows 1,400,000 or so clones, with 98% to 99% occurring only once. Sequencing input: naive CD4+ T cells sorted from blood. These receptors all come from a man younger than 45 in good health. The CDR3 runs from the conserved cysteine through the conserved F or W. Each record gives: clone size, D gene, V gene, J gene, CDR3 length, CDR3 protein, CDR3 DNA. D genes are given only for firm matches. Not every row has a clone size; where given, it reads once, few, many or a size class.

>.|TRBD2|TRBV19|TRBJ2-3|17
CASSLEALAGRTDTQYF
TGTGCCAGTAGTCTGGAGGCACTAGCGGGTCGCACAGATACGCAGTATTTT
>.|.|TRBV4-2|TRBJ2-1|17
CASSQEPLRSSYNEQFF
TGTGCCAGCAGCCAAGAACCACTAAGGAGCTCCTACAATGAGCAGTTCTTC
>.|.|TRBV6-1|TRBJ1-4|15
CASSELRGRGEKLFF
TGTGCCAGCAGTGAACTCAGGGGACGCGGCGAAAAACTGTTTTTT
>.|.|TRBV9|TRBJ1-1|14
CASSPEGGMTEAFF
TGTGCCAGCAGCCCGGAGGGGGGGATGACTGAAGCTTTCTTT
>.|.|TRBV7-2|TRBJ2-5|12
CASSLSLQTQYF
TGTGCCAGCAGCTTAAGTCTACAGACCCAGTACTTC
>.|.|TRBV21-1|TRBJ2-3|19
CASNLSFEGRTGVKDTQYF
TGTGCCAGCAACCTGAGTTTTGAGGGTCGGACAGGGGTGAAAGATACGCAGTATTTT
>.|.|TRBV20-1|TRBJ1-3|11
CSASPGNTIYF
TGCAGTGCTAGTCCCGGAAACACCATATATTTT
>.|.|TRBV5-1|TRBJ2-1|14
CASSLEDSYNEQFF
TGCGCCAGCAGCTTGGAGGACAGCTACAATGAGCAGTTCTTC
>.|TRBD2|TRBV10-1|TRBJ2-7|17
CASRWTSGRATSYEQYF
TGCGCCAGTCGCTGGACTAGCGGGAGGGCCACCTCCTACGAGCAGTACTTC
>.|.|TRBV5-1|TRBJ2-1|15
CASTIGPGGVNEQFF
TGCGCCAGCACCATAGGCCCAGGGGGGGTCAATGAGCAGTTCTTC
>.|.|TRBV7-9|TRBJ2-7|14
CASSPHGKGNEQYF
TGTGCCAGCAGCCCCCATGGGAAGGGGAACGAGCAGTACTTC
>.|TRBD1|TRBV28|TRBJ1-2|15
CASSPGQPSNYGYTF
TGTGCCAGCAGTCCGGGACAGCCATCGAACTATGGCTACACCTTC
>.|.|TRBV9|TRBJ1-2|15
CASSVDFSTSYGYTF
TGTGCCAGCAGCGTAGACTTCTCGACCTCCTATGGCTACACCTTC
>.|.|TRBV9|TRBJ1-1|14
CASSVMGLNTEAFF
TGTGCCAGCAGCGTCATGGGTCTGAACACTGAAGCTTTCTTT
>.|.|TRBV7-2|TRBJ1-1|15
CASSSTGNSNTEAFF
TGTGCCAGCAGTTCTACAGGGAACTCTAACACTGAAGCTTTCTTT
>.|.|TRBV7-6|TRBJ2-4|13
CASSPSATNIQYF
TGTGCCAGCAGCCCTTCCGCAACAAACATTCAGTACTTC
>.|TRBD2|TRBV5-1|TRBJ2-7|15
CASSPRTSGSYEQYF
TGCGCCAGCAGCCCAAGGACTAGCGGTTCCTACGAGCAGTACTTC
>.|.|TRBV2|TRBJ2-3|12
CASKGEPDTQYF
TGTGCCAGTAAGGGGGAGCCAGATACGCAGTATTTT
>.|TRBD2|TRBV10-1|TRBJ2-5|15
CASSESGSPKETQYF
TGCGCCAGCAGTGAAAGCGGGAGCCCCAAAGAGACCCAGTACTTC
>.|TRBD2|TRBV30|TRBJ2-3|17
CAWSLAGASGWADTQYF
TGTGCCTGGAGCCTGGCCGGGGCTAGCGGTTGGGCAGATACGCAGTATTTT
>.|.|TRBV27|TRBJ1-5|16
CASRPQGHFSNQPQHF
TGTGCCAGCAGACCCCAGGGGCATTTCAGCAATCAGCCCCAGCATTTT
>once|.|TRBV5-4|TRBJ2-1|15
CASSPTVGAGYEQFF
TGTGCCAGCAGCCCTACAGTCGGGGCGGGTTATGAGCAGTTCTTC
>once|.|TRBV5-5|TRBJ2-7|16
CASSLASVGTSYEQYF
TGTGCCAGCAGCTTGGCGTCTGTAGGGACAAGCTACGAGCAGTACTTC
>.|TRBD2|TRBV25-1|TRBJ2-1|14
CASGGRSLYNEQFF
TGTGCCAGCGGCGGGAGAAGTCTCTACAATGAGCAGTTCTTC
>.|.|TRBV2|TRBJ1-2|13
CASSDRGAYGYTF
TGTGCCAGCAGTGATAGAGGGGCTTATGGCTACACCTTC
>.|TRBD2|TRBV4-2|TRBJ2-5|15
CASSQPTSGTETQYF
TGTGCCAGCAGCCAGCCGACTAGCGGGACTGAGACCCAGTACTTC
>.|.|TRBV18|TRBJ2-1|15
CASSPDVGEYNEQFF
TGTGCCAGCTCACCGGACGTGGGCGAATACAATGAGCAGTTCTTC
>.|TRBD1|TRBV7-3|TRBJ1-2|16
CASSLAARDSVYGYTF
TGTGCCAGCAGCTTAGCCGCCAGGGACAGTGTCTATGGCTACACCTTC
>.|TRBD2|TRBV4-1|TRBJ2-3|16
CASSQEDGRRADTQYF
TGCGCCAGCAGCCAAGAAGACGGGAGGAGGGCAGATACGCAGTATTTT
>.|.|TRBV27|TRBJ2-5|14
CASSHPHQQETQYF
TGTGCCAGCAGTCACCCCCACCAGCAAGAGACCCAGTACTTC
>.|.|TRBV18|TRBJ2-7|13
CASSPEAKYEQYF
TGTGCCAGCTCACCAGAGGCCAAATACGAGCAGTACTTC
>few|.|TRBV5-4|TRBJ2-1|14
CASSLRGRRGEQFF
TGTGCCAGCAGCTTGAGAGGGCGTAGGGGAGAGCAGTTCTTC
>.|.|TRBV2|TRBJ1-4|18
CASLPFDSSGATNEKLFF
TGTGCCAGCTTACCCTTCGACAGCAGCGGTGCAACTAATGAAAAACTGTTTTTT
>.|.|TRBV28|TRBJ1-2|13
CATPKGRDYGYTF
TGTGCCACCCCGAAGGGCAGGGACTATGGCTACACCTTC
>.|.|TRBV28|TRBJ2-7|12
CASNQGPGEQYF
TGTGCCAGCAATCAGGGGCCGGGCGAGCAGTACTTC
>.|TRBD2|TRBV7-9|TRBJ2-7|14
CASSLAGLAYEQYF
TGTGCCAGCAGCTTAGCGGGACTAGCCTACGAGCAGTACTTC
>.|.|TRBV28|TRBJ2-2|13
CASTLGTSGELFF
TGTGCCAGCACCTTGGGGACCTCGGGGGAGCTGTTTTTT
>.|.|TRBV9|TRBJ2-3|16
CASSVSSDWATDTQYF
TGTGCCAGCAGCGTAAGCTCCGACTGGGCCACAGATACGCAGTATTTT
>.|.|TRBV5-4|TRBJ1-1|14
CASSLDPANTEAFF
TGTGCCAGCAGCTTGGATCCAGCGAACACTGAAGCTTTCTTT
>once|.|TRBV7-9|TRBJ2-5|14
CASSLVHSQETQYF
TGTGCCAGCAGCTTAGTCCACTCACAAGAGACCCAGTACTTC
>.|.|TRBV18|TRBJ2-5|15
CASSPGLAAQETQYF
TGTGCCAGCTCACCAGGTCTAGCAGCCCAAGAGACCCAGTACTTC
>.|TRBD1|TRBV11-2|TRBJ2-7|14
CASSLYRGAYEQYF
TGTGCCAGCAGCCTCTACAGGGGAGCCTACGAGCAGTACTTC
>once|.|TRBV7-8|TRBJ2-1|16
CASSPRGSISYNEQFF
TGTGCCAGCAGCCCCCGGGGTAGTATATCCTACAATGAGCAGTTCTTC
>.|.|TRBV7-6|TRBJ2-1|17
CASSLGAGQSSYNEQFF
TGTGCCAGCAGCTTAGGAGCGGGACAGAGCTCCTACAATGAGCAGTTCTTC
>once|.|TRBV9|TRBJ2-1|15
CASSVTGYSYNEQFF
TGTGCCAGCAGCGTAACAGGGTATAGCTACAATGAGCAGTTCTTC
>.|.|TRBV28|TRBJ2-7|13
CASSIDLLGEQYF
TGTGCCAGCAGCATTGACTTGCTCGGCGAGCAGTACTTC